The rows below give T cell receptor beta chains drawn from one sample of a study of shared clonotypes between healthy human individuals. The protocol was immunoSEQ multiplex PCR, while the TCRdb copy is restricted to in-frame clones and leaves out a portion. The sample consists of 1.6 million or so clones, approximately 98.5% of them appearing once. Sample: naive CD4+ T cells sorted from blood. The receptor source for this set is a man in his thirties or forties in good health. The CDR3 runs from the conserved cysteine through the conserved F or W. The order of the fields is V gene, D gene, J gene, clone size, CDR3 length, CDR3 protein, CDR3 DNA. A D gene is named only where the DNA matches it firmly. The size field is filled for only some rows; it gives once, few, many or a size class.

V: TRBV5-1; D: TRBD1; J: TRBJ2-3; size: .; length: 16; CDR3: CASSRVGQGTTDTQYF; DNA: TGCGCCAGCAGCAGGGTGGGACAGGGCACCACAGATACGCAGTATTTT
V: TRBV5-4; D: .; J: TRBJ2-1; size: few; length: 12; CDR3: CASSFQGNEQFF; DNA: TGTGCCAGCAGCTTCCAGGGAAATGAGCAGTTCTTC
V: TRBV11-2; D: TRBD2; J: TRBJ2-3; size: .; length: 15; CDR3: CASSLSSGRTDTQYF; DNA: TGTGCCAGCAGCTTAAGTAGCGGGAGAACAGATACGCAGTATTTT
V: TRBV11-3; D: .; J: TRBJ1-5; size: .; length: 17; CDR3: CANCRENSGYSNQPQHF; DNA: TGTGCCAATTGCCGGGAGAACAGTGGTTATAGCAATCAGCCCCAGCATTTT
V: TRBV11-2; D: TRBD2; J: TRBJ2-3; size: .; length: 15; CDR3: CASSPFRLARDTQYF; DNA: TGTGCCAGCAGCCCCTTCCGACTAGCTAGAGATACGCAGTATTTT
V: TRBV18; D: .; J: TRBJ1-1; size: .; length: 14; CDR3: CASSPISGNTEAFF; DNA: TGTGCCAGCTCACCAATATCAGGGAACACTGAAGCTTTCTTT
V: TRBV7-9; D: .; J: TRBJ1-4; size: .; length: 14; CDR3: CASSFGQTNEKLFF; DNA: TGTGCCAGCAGCTTTGGACAGACGAATGAAAAACTGTTTTTT
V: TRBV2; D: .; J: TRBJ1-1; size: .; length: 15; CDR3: CASSDGLGRNTEAFF; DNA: TGTGCCAGCAGTGACGGGCTCGGGAGGAACACTGAAGCTTTCTTT
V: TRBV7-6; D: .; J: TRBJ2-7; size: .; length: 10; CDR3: CASSFPEQYF; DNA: TGTGCCAGCAGCTTTCCCGAGCAGTACTTC
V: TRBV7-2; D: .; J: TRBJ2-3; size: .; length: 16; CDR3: CASSAGHFVRTDTQYF; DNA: TGTGCCAGCAGCGCAGGGCACTTCGTTCGCACAGATACGCAGTATTTT
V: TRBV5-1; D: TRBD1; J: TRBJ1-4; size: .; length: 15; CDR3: CASSLELGQNEKLFF; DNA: TGCGCCAGCAGCTTGGAACTGGGACAGAATGAAAAACTGTTTTTT
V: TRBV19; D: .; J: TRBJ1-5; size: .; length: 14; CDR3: CASSLPGSNQPQHF; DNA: TGTGCCAGTAGCCTTCCGGGGTCCAATCAGCCCCAGCATTTT
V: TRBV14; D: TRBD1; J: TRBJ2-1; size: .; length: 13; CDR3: CASSQAGGGQRFF; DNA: TGTGCCAGCAGCCAAGCAGGGGGCGGGCAACGGTTCTTC
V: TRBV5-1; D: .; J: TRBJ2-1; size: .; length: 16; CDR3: CASSLVVGPGYNEQFF; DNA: TGCGCCAGCAGCTTGGTTGTGGGCCCCGGTTACAATGAGCAGTTCTTC
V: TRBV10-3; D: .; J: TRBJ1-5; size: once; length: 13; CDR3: CAISVGPDRPQHF; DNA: TGTGCCATCAGTGTGGGCCCCGATCGGCCCCAGCATTTT
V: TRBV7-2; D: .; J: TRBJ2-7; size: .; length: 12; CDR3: CASSLVGVEQYF; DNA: TGTGCCAGCAGCTTAGTGGGGGTGGAGCAGTACTTC
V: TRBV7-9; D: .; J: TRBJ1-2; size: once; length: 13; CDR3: CASSPMRGYGYTF; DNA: TGTGCCAGCAGCCCGATGCGGGGCTATGGCTACACCTTC